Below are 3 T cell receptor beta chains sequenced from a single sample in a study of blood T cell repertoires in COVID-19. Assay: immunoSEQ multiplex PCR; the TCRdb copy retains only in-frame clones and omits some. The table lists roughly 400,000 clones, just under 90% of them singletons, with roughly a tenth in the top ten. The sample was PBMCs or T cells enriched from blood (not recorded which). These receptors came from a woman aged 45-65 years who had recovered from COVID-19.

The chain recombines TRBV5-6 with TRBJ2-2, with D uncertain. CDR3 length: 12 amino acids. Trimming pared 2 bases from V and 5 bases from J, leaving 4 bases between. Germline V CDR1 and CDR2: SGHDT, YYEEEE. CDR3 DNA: TGTGCCAGCAGCTTTCCGACCGGGGAGCTGTTTTTT. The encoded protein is CASSFPTGELFF.

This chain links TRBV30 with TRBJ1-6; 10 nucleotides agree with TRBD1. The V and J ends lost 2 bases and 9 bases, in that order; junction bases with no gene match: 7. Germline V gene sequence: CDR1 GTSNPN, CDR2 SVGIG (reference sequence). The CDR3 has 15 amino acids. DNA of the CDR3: TGTGCCTGGAGTCTAGGACAGGGGGTTTTTTCACCCCTCCACTTT. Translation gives CAWSLGQGVFSPLHF.

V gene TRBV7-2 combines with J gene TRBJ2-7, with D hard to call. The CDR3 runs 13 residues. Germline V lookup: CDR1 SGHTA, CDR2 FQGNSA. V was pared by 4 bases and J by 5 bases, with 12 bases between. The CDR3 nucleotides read TGTGCCAGCAGCTCGACTCCCCGGGACGAGCAGTACTTC. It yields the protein CASSSTPRDEQYF.